This TCR beta chain is drawn from a study of blood T cell repertoires in COVID-19. The wider study: Some COVID-19 samples were acute and others convalescent; all came from the United States, Italy and Spain. Sample material is recorded as cDNA or gDNA derived from T cells, B-cell-depleted T cells, or PBMCs.

Sequencing was performed with immunoSEQ multiplex PCR; in TCRdb, only in-frame clones are kept and a portion is missing. This table has around 100,000 clones, approximately 81% appearing once. This CDR3 region has 13 residues. V was cut by 4 bases and J by 10 bases, with 11 bases left in between. Germline loops: CDR1 MNHEY, CDR2 SVGEGT. This TCR was sampled from a human donor in a cohort sampled during active COVID-19. This chain connects TRBV6-2 or TRBV6-3 to TRBJ1-6; D remains ambiguous. Sample: peripheral blood. CDR3 DNA sequence: TGTGCCAGCAGTTTATCCGACGGGTCACCCCTCCACTTT. Protein: CASSLSDGSPLHF.